The 4 T cell receptor beta chains in this list originate from one sample, sequenced in a study of T cell responses to AZD1222 COVID-19 vaccine. Libraries were prepared by immunoSEQ multiplex PCR; TCRdb keeps only in-frame clonotypes and omits some of them. The sample has fewer than 120,000 clones, less than 95% seen once. Specimen: peripheral blood, collected 28 days after the second AZD1222 dose. The receptors derive from an adult who received the AZD1222 COVID-19 vaccine.

The chain is built from TRBV2 and TRBJ1-2, with 10 bases lining up with TRBD1. This CDR3 region has 16 residues. V lost 6 bases, J lost 3 bases, and 10 bases stayed unmatched. CDR1 is SNHLY, CDR2 FYNNEI, per germline. CDR3 sequence: CASRTGTGENYYGYTF. DNA of the CDR3: TGTGCCAGCAGGACCGGGACAGGGGAAAATTACTATGGCTACACCTTC. Combining the CDR3 with reference TRBV2 and TRBJ1-2 gives the whole variable domain EPEVTQTPSHQVTQMGQEVILRCVPISNHLYFYWYRQILGQKVEFLVSFYNNEISEKSEIFDDQFSVERPDGSNFTLKIRSTKLEDSAMYFCASRTGTGENYYGYTFGSGTRLTVV.

The chain recombines TRBV5-1 with TRBJ1-2; D is possibly TRBD1 (6 bases). V lost 6 bases to trimming and J lost 4 bases, with 13 bases between them. The germline V gene has CDR1 SGHRS and CDR2 YFSETQ. The CDR3 covers 13 residues. The CDR3 loop reads CASTTGGFYGYTF. DNA of the CDR3: TGCGCCAGCACCACTGGGGGCTTCTATGGCTACACCTTC.

The chain combines TRBV7-9 with TRBJ1-2; D not resolved. Germline loops: CDR1 SEHNR, CDR2 FQNEAQ (reference sequence). The CDR3 totals 13 residues. Trimming took 4 bases from V and 2 from J, leaving 8 bases between them. This chain's CDR3 is CASSSTLNYGYTF. The CDR3 DNA follows: TGTGCCAGCAGCTCGACCCTGAACTATGGCTACACCTTC.

The V gene is TRBV29-1, the J gene TRBJ1-4; tentative D call: TRBD1 (6 bases). Germline CDR1 and CDR2: SQVTM and ANQGSEA. This CDR3 is built from 14 residues. The V end was cut by 5 bases, the J end by 7 bases, with 17 bases between. In nucleotides, the CDR3 is TGCAGCGTTAAACAGGGTGACGGGGGTGAAAAACTGTTTTTT. It yields the protein CSVKQGDGGEKLFF.